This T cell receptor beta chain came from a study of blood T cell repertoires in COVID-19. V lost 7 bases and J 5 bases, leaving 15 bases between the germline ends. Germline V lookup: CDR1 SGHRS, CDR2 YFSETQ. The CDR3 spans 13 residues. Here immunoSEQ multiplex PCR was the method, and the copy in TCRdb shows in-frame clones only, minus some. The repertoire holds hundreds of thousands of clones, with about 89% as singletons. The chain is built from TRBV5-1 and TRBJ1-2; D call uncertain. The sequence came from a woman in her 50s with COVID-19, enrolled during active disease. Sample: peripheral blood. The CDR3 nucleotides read TGCGCCAGCGCCCCTCAGTCGGGGTATGGCTACACCTTC. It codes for CASAPQSGYGYTF.